This T cell receptor beta chain was observed in a study of blood T cell repertoires in COVID-19 (dated by TCRdb to about 2020). Background for the entire study: The collaborator samples originated in the United States, Italy and Spain and spanned the acute and convalescent phases of COVID-19. The samples were drawn from the first 160 participants of the ongoing ImmuneRACE study and from 1,254 subjects provided by 6 global collaborators. The material from the prospective study consisted of cDNA or gDNA derived from T cells, B-cell-depleted T cells, or PBMCs. Where available, HLA class I and class II types were obtained from metadata supplied by the sample provider rather than from assay-based typing. Deeply sampled blood TCRbeta repertoires from subjects exposed to, actively infected with, or recovered from COVID-19 were included in the dataset. The repertoires were released in a freely available public database meant as a resource for research on the immune response to SARS-CoV-2. Sample metadata almost always included a de-identified subject ID, COVID-19 status, age in years and sex.

The junction carries 15 bases between V and J, which are trimmed by 5 bases and 4 bases respectively. The germline V gene gives CDR1 as SGHTA and CDR2 as FQGNSA. The CDR3 runs 14 residues from the cysteine to the phenylalanine. Of all the DNA, just the CDR3 is kept, 42 bases in frame from base 1. This clone was seen only once. No antigen is known for it. Base-call qualities are not available, and no considerably larger clone is one nucleotide away. The collaborating institutions used their own protocols to collect whole blood in K2EDTA tubes. For TCRbeta analysis, collaborator samples were shipped as frozen whole blood, as isolated PBMCs, or as DNA extracted from either sample type. TCRbeta CDR3 regions were amplified from genomic DNA using the immunoSEQ Assay, a bias-controlled multiplex PCR. Regarding the original processing steps: The number of nucleated cells in each sample was estimated by amplification of reference gene primers within the assay. Sequence reads were collapsed and filtered to measure the absolute abundance of every unique TCRbeta CDR3 rearrangement. For each sample, productive Simpson clonality was calculated by taking the square root of Simpson's diversity index across productive rearrangements. This immuneACCESS table, as held by TCRdb, lists in-frame sequences with V and J called but not all clones. Of the missing ones, under half trace to an unresolved V gene in checked studies; the others have no known cause. V and J calls plus clone size are reproduced from that table; the DNA served to infer D and trimming. The sample contains approximately 100,000 clones, 84% of them found a single time. Roughly 25% of the sample is taken by the ten largest.

The research as a whole found: The amount of clinical and demographic metadata varied by source and participant and was provided uncurated.

The source is a man aged 60 to 75 with acute or convalescent COVID-19. Sequencing input: peripheral blood. The sequence joins TRBV7-2 to TRBJ2-7, with TRBD1 tentatively as D gene (5 bases match). The nucleotide sequence is TGTGCCAGCAGCGCCTCCAGGGATCGGTACGAGCAGTACTTC. The translation is CASSASRDRYEQYF.